One sample yielded the 29 T cell receptor beta chains listed below, sequenced in a study of CXCR3-negative and CXCR3-positive naive CD8 T cells. Preparation of TRB cDNA libraries relied on 5' RACE carrying UMI labels. No DNA is given; TCRdb re-called the 5' RACE reads and lists each CDR3 protein once. The repertoire shows some 130,000 distinct CDR3 sequences; the top ten hold under 0.5%. Sequenced input: naive CXCR3- CD8+ T cells from blood. Stated subset: CD45RO-CCR7+CD27+CD95- naive CD8+ T cells lacking CXCR3 (TNR3-). The origin of the receptors is a human donor in good health. Some clones in this sample may be carry-over from other donors' samples.

The V and J genes are TRBV6-2 or TRBV6-3 and TRBJ1-1; TCRdb outputs TRBD1, but without DNA this stays unchecked. Germline loops: CDR1 MNHEY, CDR2 SVGEGT. There are 16 residues in the CDR3. The CDR3 protein is CASSTPFTVLSTEAFF.

The V gene is TRBV29-1, the J gene TRBJ2-2; without DNA, the TCRdb call of TRBD2 cannot be checked. The V gene's germline CDR1 is SQVTM and CDR2 ANQGSEA. This CDR3 has 14 amino acids. The CDR3 spells CSVEDPRRDGELFF.

The gene calls are TRBV10-3 and TRBJ2-5; TCRdb gives TRBD2 as the D gene, but with no DNA this cannot be confirmed. In germline, CDR1 is ENHRY, CDR2 SYGVKD. This CDR3 has 15 residues. The CDR3: CAISDHRRGQETQYF.

The chain recombines TRBV7-8 with TRBJ2-1; TCRdb's D call, TRBD2, is unchecked because there is no DNA. This CDR3 region has 20 residues. Germline assignment: CDR1 SGHVS and CDR2 FQNEAQ. The CDR3 spells CASSFSRVAGGPAPYNEQFF. The whole variable domain, remainder taken from reference TRBV7-8 and TRBJ2-1, is GAGVSQSPRYKVAKRGQDVALRCDPISGHVSLFWYQQALGQGPEFLTYFQNEAQLDKSGLPSDRFFAERPEGSVSTLKIQRTQQEDSAVYLCASSFSRVAGGPAPYNEQFFGPGTRLTVL.

The gene calls are TRBV24-1 and TRBJ1-2; absent DNA, TCRdb's TRBD1 call cannot be checked. CDR3 size: 19 residues. Germline loops: CDR1 KGHDR, CDR2 SFDVKD. CDR3: CATSGPPPGQGVFNYGYTF.

V and J are TRBV21-1 and TRBJ2-1; TCRdb calls TRBD2, which cannot be checked without DNA. TRBV21-1 is an annotated pseudogene. CDR3 length: 17 amino acids. CDR3 loop: CASSPLGPKYSYNEQFF.

The chain is built from TRBV5-1 and TRBJ2-1; the TRBD1 assignment by TCRdb is unverifiable without DNA. CDR3 length equals 19 residues. CDR1 is SGHRS and CDR2 is YFSETQ in the germline V gene. CDR3 in amino acids: CASSFRGLGATTSYNEQFF.

V gene TRBV7-9 combines with J gene TRBJ2-7; the D call from TCRdb, TRBD1, cannot be confirmed without DNA. The CDR3 contains 13 residues. The germline gives CDR1 SEHNR, CDR2 FQNEAQ (reference sequence). The CDR3 reads CASRTGDRYEQYF. The variable domain in full, with the rest retrieved from reference TRBV7-9 and TRBJ2-7, is DTGVSQNPRHKITKRGQNVTFRCDPISEHNRLYWYRQTLGQGPEFLTYFQNEAQLEKSRLLSDRFSAERPKGSFSTLEIQRTEQGDSAMYLCASRTGDRYEQYFGPGTRLTVT.

The V and J genes are TRBV25-1 and TRBJ2-3; the D call from TCRdb, TRBD1, cannot be confirmed without DNA. This CDR3 is 14 amino acids long. CDR1 and CDR2 from the germline V gene are MGHDK and SYGVNS. Here the CDR3 reads CASSPQGTLDTQYF.

The V call is TRBV12-3 or TRBV12-4, the J call TRBJ2-3; TCRdb selects TRBD2, and the lack of DNA leaves this call unchecked. This CDR3 has 15 residues. CDR3 sequence reads: CASLALAGGPDTQYF.

CDR3 residues: CSVEDRTSGSYEQYF. The genes are TRBV29-1 and TRBJ2-7; TCRdb designates TRBD2, a call that cannot be tested without DNA. Germline assignment: CDR1 SQVTM and CDR2 ANQGSEA. The CDR3 consists of 15 residues.

The chain couples TRBV15 to TRBJ2-1; TCRdb outputs TRBD2, but without DNA this stays unchecked. CDR1 and CDR2 from the germline V gene are LNHNV and YYDKDF (reference sequence). This CDR3 is built from 16 residues. The CDR3 sequence: CATSRLAGSSYNEQFF.

The rearrangement uses TRBV9 and TRBJ2-1; absent DNA, TCRdb's TRBD1 call cannot be checked. Germline V gene data show CDR1 as SGDLS and CDR2 as YYNGEE. The CDR3 has 18 residues. The CDR3: CASSDYPGPGHRVDEQFF.

The genes are TRBV20-1 and TRBJ2-3; checking the TCRdb D call of TRBD2 is not possible without DNA. This CDR3 spans 15 amino acids. Germline CDR1 reads DFQATT; CDR2 reads SNEGSKA (reference sequence). CDR3 sequence: CSAHPTGLNTDTQYF.

This chain uses TRBV6-5 with TRBJ2-1; the D call from TCRdb, TRBD1, cannot be confirmed without DNA. The length of the CDR3 is 13 residues. CDR1 MNHEY and CDR2 SVGAGI come from the germline V gene. Here the CDR3 reads CASSGGYYNEQFF.

The chain joins TRBV7-9 to TRBJ2-5; TCRdb names TRBD1, which stays unverified in the absence of DNA. This CDR3 comprises 13 residues. Germline V gene data show CDR1 as SEHNR and CDR2 as FQNEAQ (reference sequence). The CDR3 region is CASRPGGRETQYF.

This sequence joins TRBV12-3 or TRBV12-4 and TRBJ2-1; TCRdb's D call, TRBD1, is unchecked because there is no DNA. CDR3 size: 14 residues. CDR3 protein: CASSPWTDYNEQFF.

The chain uses TRBV21-1 and TRBJ2-5; with no DNA, the TCRdb D assignment of TRBD1 cannot be verified. TRBV21-1 is listed as a pseudogene. The CDR3 length is 16 residues. The chain's CDR3 is CASSKHRQGDSETQYF.

V usage is TRBV5-5 and J usage is TRBJ2-1; the D call of TRBD2 rests on TCRdb alone, since no DNA is present to check it. The CDR3 has 15 amino acids. Germline CDR1 SGHKS, CDR2 YYEKEE (reference sequence). CDR3 in amino acids: CASSWTSGMVNEQFF.

This sequence joins TRBV20-1 and TRBJ2-3; TCRdb calls TRBD2, which cannot be checked without DNA. CDR1 and CDR2 from the germline V gene are DFQATT and SNEGSKA (reference sequence). CDR3 length equals 21 residues. This CDR3 is CSARKSGDNGLAGESTDTQYF.

V is TRBV29-1 and J is TRBJ1-5. The CDR3 totals 13 residues. Germline-derived CDR1 and CDR2 are SQVTM and ANQGSEA. This chain's CDR3 is CSVITDSNQPQHF.

This chain connects TRBV28 to TRBJ1-1; without DNA, the TCRdb call of TRBD1 cannot be checked. Germline CDR1 MDHEN, CDR2 SYDVKM. This CDR3 contains 16 residues. The chain's CDR3 is CASSPRPADQDTEAFF.

The rearrangement links TRBV6-2 or TRBV6-3 to TRBJ2-1. The CDR3 is 11 residues long. Looked up from germline, CDR1 is MNHEY and CDR2 is SVGEGT. The CDR3: CASGYDNEQFF.

The V and J genes are TRBV5-1 and TRBJ2-2; TCRdb's D call of TRBD1 is untestable without DNA. The CDR3 runs 17 residues. Per the germline V gene, CDR1 is SGHRS and CDR2 is YFSETQ. The CDR3 protein is CASSPWTVNPNTGELFF.

This rearrangement joins TRBV7-6 to TRBJ1-4; TCRdb reports TRBD1, a call that lacks DNA to check it against. CDR1 SGHVS and CDR2 FNYEAQ come from the germline V gene. CDR3 length: 14 residues. The CDR3 loop is CASSFPGAEEKLFF.

This sequence joins TRBV9 and TRBJ2-1; absent DNA, TCRdb's TRBD2 call cannot be checked. The CDR3 has 16 residues. Germline lookup yields CDR1 SGDLS and CDR2 YYNGEE. This CDR3 reads CASSVSLAEPYNKQFF.

CDR3 residues: CASSHLAGSYEQYF. The V gene is TRBV14, the J gene TRBJ2-7; TCRdb indicates TRBD2, and absent DNA this call remains unverified. This CDR3 comprises 14 residues. The germline V gene encodes CDR1 SGHDN and CDR2 FVKESK. Full variable domain (remainder filled in from reference TRBV14 and TRBJ2-7): EAGVTQFPSHSVIEKGQTVTLRCDPISGHDNLYWYRRVMGKEIKFLLHFVKESKQDESGMPNNRFLAERTGGTYSTLKVQPAELEDSGVYFCASSHLAGSYEQYFGPGTRLTVT.

V is TRBV20-1 and J is TRBJ2-7. This CDR3 spans 12 amino acids. Germline V lookup: CDR1 DFQATT, CDR2 SNEGSKA (reference sequence). The CDR3 is CSAKTRGYEQYF.

The gene calls are TRBV7-6 and TRBJ1-1; TCRdb designates TRBD1, a call that cannot be tested without DNA. This CDR3 spans 12 amino acids. Germline V gene data show CDR1 as SGHVS and CDR2 as FNYEAQ. CDR3 sequence: CASGSGATEAFF.